Below, 5 T cell receptor beta chains from the same sample are listed, as sequenced in a study of blood T cells in healthy people across ages. A second roughly 6 to 11 cycle PCR used barcoded and J-beta primers. TCRdb passed the 5' RACE reads through MiXCR, listing each CDR3 protein once. This table has 1.5 million to 2 million distinct CDR3 sequences, 49% appearing once. The sequenced material came from blood. The receptors were gathered from a middle-aged woman in good health.

This sequence joins TRBV7-2 and TRBJ2-3; tentative D call: TRBD2 (5 bases). This CDR3 has 14 residues. The germline V gene has CDR1 SGHTA and CDR2 FQGNSA. Trimming removed 5 bases at V and 2 bases at J, with 11 bases between. The CDR3 DNA sequence: TGTGCCAGCAGCCCGGGGATCACCACAGATACGCAGTATTTT. Translated: CASSPGITTDTQYF.

The chain couples TRBV7-2 to TRBJ2-1, with 8 positions matching TRBD2. J gave up 9 bases and V 5 bases, and 12 bases lay outside the gene matches. Germline V gene data show CDR1 as SGHTA and CDR2 as FQGNSA. The CDR3 loop spans 15 amino acids. The CDR3 loop is CASSPTSVSSREQFF. CDR3 DNA: TGTGCCAGCAGCCCGACTAGCGTGTCTTCGCGTGAGCAGTTCTTC.

The chain links TRBV5-4 to TRBJ2-3, with a possible D match to TRBD2 (7 bases). This CDR3 is 16 amino acids long. Trimming pared 4 bases from V and 2 bases from J, leaving 17 bases between. Germline assignment: CDR1 SGHNT and CDR2 YYREEE (reference sequence). The CDR3 DNA sequence: TGTGCCAGCAGCCTGTCGGGGGGCCATCCCACAGATACGCAGTATTTT. Encoded protein: CASSLSGGHPTDTQYF.

This clonotype has only a few counts. The chain has TRBV5-1 and TRBJ2-7, with D unclear. V was shortened by 0 bases and J by 0 bases, with 10 bases between the two germline ends. Germline CDR1 reads SGHRS; CDR2 reads YFSETQ. The CDR3 runs 15 residues. CDR3 loop: CASSLAPDSSYEQYF. The CDR3 bases are TGCGCCAGCAGCTTGGCCCCAGATAGCTCCTACGAGCAGTACTTC.

This clonotype occurred a few times. The chain has TRBV9 and TRBJ2-5; D possibly corresponds to TRBD2 (7 bases). Trimming took off 3 bases at V and 5 bases at J, with 14 bases between the two ends. Germline CDR1 reads SGDLS; CDR2 reads YYNGEE. The CDR3 runs 14 residues. CDR3 residues: CASSGGGVGETQYF. The CDR3 DNA follows: TGTGCCAGCAGCGGAGGGGGGGTTGGGGAGACCCAGTACTTC.